This is a list of T cell receptor beta chains from one sample in a study of neoadjuvant anti-PD-1 for oral cavity cancer. Here immunoSEQ multiplex PCR was the method, and the copy in TCRdb shows in-frame clones only, minus some. The sample includes about 14,000 clones, 60% to 80% of them seen just once. This specimen was PBMCs, taken after nivolumab (anti-PD-1) treatment. The receptors shown here come from a person between 40 and 85 years old with oral cavity squamous cell carcinoma. The CDR3 runs from the conserved cysteine through the conserved F or W. D genes are given only for firm matches. A clone size is listed for some rows: how often the clone was seen (once, few, many), or a class if it is expanded.

J: TRBJ2-7; size: -; V: TRBV27; D: -; length: 13; CDR3: CASSKGSAPEQYF; DNA: TGTGCCAGCAGTAAGGGGAGCGCCCCCGAGCAGTACTTC
J: TRBJ2-5; size: -; V: TRBV2; D: -; length: 12; CDR3: CASSEVLETQYF; DNA: TGTGCCAGCAGCGAAGTCTTAGAGACCCAGTACTTC
J: TRBJ1-2; size: -; V: TRBV6-5; D: -; length: 13; CDR3: CASTRGQDYGYTF; DNA: TGTGCCAGCACAAGAGGACAAGACTATGGCTACACCTTC
J: TRBJ1-2; size: -; V: TRBV5-4; D: -; length: 13; CDR3: CASSLDGTYGYTF; DNA: TGTGCCAGCAGCTTGGACGGGACTTATGGCTACACCTTC
J: TRBJ2-7; size: -; V: TRBV27; D: -; length: 13; CDR3: CASSLGRVYEQYF; DNA: TGTGCCAGCAGTTTGGGTAGGGTCTACGAGCAGTACTTC
J: TRBJ1-5; size: -; V: TRBV5-6; D: -; length: 13; CDR3: CASSLSENQPQHF; DNA: TGTGCCAGCAGCTTGTCAGAGAATCAGCCCCAGCATTTT
J: TRBJ2-3; size: -; V: TRBV30; D: TRBD2; length: 12; CDR3: CAWTGSGNTQYF; DNA: TGTGCCTGGACGGGAAGCGGGAATACGCAGTATTTT
J: TRBJ2-7; size: -; V: TRBV4-1; D: TRBD2; length: 13; CDR3: CASSQREGHEQYF; DNA: TGCGCCAGCAGCCAAAGGGAGGGGCACGAGCAGTACTTC
J: TRBJ2-1; size: -; V: TRBV27; D: TRBD1; length: 15; CDR3: CASSFMGQGIYEQFF; DNA: TGTGCCAGCAGTTTTATGGGACAGGGGATATACGAGCAGTTCTTC
J: TRBJ2-7; size: -; V: TRBV28; D: -; length: 14; CDR3: CASSQNGALYEQYF; DNA: TGTGCCAGCAGTCAAAACGGCGCTCTCTACGAGCAGTACTTC
J: TRBJ2-3; size: -; V: TRBV18; D: TRBD2; length: 16; CDR3: CASSTKTSGGTDTQYF; DNA: TGTGCCAGCTCAACGAAGACTAGCGGTGGCACAGATACGCAGTATTTT
J: TRBJ2-7; size: -; V: TRBV27; D: -; length: 14; CDR3: CASSYRFDSYEQYF; DNA: TGTGCCAGCAGTTATCGCTTTGACTCCTACGAGCAGTACTTC
J: TRBJ2-3; size: -; V: TRBV30; D: TRBD2; length: 17; CDR3: CAAGGLAGGLGTDTQYF; DNA: TGTGCCGCGGGGGGACTAGCGGGAGGATTGGGCACAGATACGCAGTATTTT
J: TRBJ2-1; size: -; V: TRBV4-2; D: -; length: 13; CDR3: CASSPRRGNEQFF; DNA: TGTGCCAGCAGCCCGCGGAGGGGGAATGAGCAGTTCTTC
J: TRBJ1-5; size: -; V: TRBV15; D: -; length: 15; CDR3: CATSRDRGSNQPQHF; DNA: TGTGCCACCAGCAGAGATCGGGGTAGCAATCAGCCCCAGCATTTT
J: TRBJ2-7; size: -; V: TRBV12-5; D: TRBD1; length: 15; CDR3: CASGLVGQGTHEQYF; DNA: TGTGCTAGTGGTTTGGTGGGACAGGGCACCCACGAGCAGTACTTC
J: TRBJ2-1; size: -; V: TRBV9; D: TRBD2; length: 17; CDR3: CASSPTQRGGLINEQFF; DNA: TGTGCCAGCAGCCCAACACAACGGGGGGGCCTGATCAATGAGCAGTTCTTC
J: TRBJ1-5; size: -; V: TRBV19; D: TRBD1; length: 14; CDR3: CASKSTGVRQPQHF; DNA: TGTGCCAGTAAAAGTACAGGGGTGCGTCAGCCCCAGCATTTT
J: TRBJ1-2; size: few; V: TRBV28; D: -; length: 15; CDR3: CASSFLRGGSGGYTF; DNA: TGTGCCAGCAGTTTTCTGAGGGGAGGTTCGGGTGGCTACACCTTC
J: TRBJ2-1; size: -; V: TRBV2; D: TRBD1; length: 14; CDR3: CASSLDRNNNEQFF; DNA: TGTGCCAGCAGTTTGGACAGGAACAACAATGAGCAGTTCTTC